This T cell receptor (beta chain) was captured in a study of T cell responses to AZD1222 COVID-19 vaccine. This CDR3 is built from 16 residues. In germline, CDR1 is ENHRY, CDR2 SYGVKD. The ends were cut back, 11 bases at V and 4 bases at J, with 21 bases in the middle. Sequencing used immunoSEQ multiplex PCR; TCRdb keeps in-frame clones, though not all of them. This table holds 100,000 to 150,000 clones, roughly 88% found once. Findings and limits, study-wide: There were repertoire samples only from the period after the peak T cell response. The breadth and depth of Spike-specific TCRs increased once two AZD1222 doses had been given.

Worth noting for this clone: Antigen: not known.

The gene calls are TRBV10-3 and TRBJ2-6; the D is unclear. Sequencing used peripheral blood, obtained on day 0 of AZD1222 vaccination. The TCR was taken from an adult in good health. CDR3 coding DNA: TGTGCCGTCGCGAAAGGTCAATCCTCCGGGGCCAACGTCCTGACTTTC. It yields the protein CAVAKGQSSGANVLTF.